The T cell receptor (beta chain) under discussion was sequenced for a study of STAT5B mutations in CD4+ large granular lymphocyte leukemia. V was pared by 0 bases and J by 2 bases, with 11 bases between. From germline, CDR1 is SGHDT and CDR2 YYEEEE. The CDR3 length is 15 residues. Study-wide results and limits: Without putative leukemic clones, patient CD4-sorted repertoires remained more clonal than healthy CD4+ repertoires. No patients shared main leukemic clonotypes, though about 26% appeared at low frequency elsewhere.

Worth noting for this clone: What it recognizes is unknown.

This table comes from immunoSEQ multiplex PCR, and its TCRdb copy is limited to in-frame clones, with some not included. The sample carries about 34,000 clones, more than 65% recorded once. V is TRBV5-6 and J is TRBJ1-2; D is possibly TRBD1 (5 bases). The sample comprised CD4+ T cells from blood buffy coats. The sequence came from a human donor in good health. As DNA, the CDR3 is TGTGCCAGCAGCTTGGGGGTAGGGGAAAACTATGGCTACACCTTC. This translates into CASSLGVGENYGYTF.